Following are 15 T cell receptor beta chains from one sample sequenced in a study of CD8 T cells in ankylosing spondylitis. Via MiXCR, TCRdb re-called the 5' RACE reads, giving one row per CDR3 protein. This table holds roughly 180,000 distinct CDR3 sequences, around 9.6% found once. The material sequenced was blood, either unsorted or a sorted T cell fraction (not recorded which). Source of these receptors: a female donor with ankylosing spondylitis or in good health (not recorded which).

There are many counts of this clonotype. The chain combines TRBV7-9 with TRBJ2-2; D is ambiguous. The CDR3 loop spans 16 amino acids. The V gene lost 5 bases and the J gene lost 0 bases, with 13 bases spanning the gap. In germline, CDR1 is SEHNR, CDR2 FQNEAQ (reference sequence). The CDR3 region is CASSQPKGANTGELFF. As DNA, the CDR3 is TGTGCCAGCAGCCAACCGAAAGGAGCGAACACCGGGGAGCTGTTTTTT.

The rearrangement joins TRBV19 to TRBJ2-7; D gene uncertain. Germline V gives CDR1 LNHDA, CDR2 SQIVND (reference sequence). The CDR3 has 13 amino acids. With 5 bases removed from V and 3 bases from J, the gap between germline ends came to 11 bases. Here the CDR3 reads CASSFGRYYEQYF. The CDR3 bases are TGTGCCAGTAGTTTCGGACGGTACTACGAGCAGTACTTC.

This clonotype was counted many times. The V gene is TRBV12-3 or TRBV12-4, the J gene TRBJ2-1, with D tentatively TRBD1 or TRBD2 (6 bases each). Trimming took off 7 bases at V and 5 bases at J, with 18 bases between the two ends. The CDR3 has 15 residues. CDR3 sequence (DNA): TGTGCCAGCACCGAGTCCGGGGGCGATAACAATGAGCAGTTCTTC. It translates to CASTESGGDNNEQFF.

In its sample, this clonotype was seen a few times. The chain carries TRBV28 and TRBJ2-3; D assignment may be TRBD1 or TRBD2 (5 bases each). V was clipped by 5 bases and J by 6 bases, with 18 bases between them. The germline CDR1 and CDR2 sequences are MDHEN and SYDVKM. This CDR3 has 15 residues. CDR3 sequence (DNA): TGTGCCAGCAGTCCCGGGGCCCTCCCTGGGGATACGCAGTATTTT. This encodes CASSPGALPGDTQYF.

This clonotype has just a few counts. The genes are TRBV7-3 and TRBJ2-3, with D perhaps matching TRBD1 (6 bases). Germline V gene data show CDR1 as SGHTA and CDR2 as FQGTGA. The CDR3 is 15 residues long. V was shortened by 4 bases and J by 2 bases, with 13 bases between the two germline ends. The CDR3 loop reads CASSSRPGHTDTQYF. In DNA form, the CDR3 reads TGTGCCAGCAGCTCTCGTCCGGGACACACAGATACGCAGTATTTT.

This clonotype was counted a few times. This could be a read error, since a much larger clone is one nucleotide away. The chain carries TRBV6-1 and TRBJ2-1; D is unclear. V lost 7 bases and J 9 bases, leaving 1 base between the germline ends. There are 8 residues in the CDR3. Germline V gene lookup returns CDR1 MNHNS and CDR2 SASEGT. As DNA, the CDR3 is TGTGCCAGCACTGAGCAGTTCTTC. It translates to CASTEQFF.

CDR3 residues: CASSLSGRVHEQFF. The CDR3 DNA is TGTGCCAGCAGTCTTAGCGGGAGGGTGCATGAGCAGTTCTTC. The V and J genes are TRBV6-1 and TRBJ2-1; the match to TRBD2 covers 11 bases. This CDR3 has 14 amino acids. Germline values: CDR1 MNHNS, CDR2 SASEGT. V lost 5 bases to trimming and J lost 8 bases; unmatched junction nucleotides: 5.

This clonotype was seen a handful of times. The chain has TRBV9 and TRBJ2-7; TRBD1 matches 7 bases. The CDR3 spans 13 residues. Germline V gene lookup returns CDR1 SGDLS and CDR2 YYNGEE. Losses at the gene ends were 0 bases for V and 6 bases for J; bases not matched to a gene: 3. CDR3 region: CASSVGQGGEQYF. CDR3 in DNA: TGTGCCAGCAGCGTAGGACAGGGCGGCGAGCAGTACTTC. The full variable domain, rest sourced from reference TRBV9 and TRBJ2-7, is DSGVTQTPKHLITATGQRVTLRCSPRSGDLSVYWYQQSLDQGLQFLIQYYNGEERAKGNILERFSAQQFPDLHSELNLSSLELGDSALYFCASSVGQGGEQYFGPGTRLTVT.

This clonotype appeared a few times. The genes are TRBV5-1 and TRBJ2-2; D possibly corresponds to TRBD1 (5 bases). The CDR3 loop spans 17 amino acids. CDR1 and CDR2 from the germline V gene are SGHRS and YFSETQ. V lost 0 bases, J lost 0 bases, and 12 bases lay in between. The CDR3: CASSLEQDPSNTGELFF. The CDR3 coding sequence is TGCGCCAGCAGCTTGGAACAGGACCCCTCGAACACCGGGGAGCTGTTTTTT. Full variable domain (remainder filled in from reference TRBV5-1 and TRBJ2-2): KAGVTQTPRYLIKTRGQQVTLSCSPISGHRSVSWYQQTPGQGLQFLFEYFSETQRNKGNFPGRFSGRQFSNSRSEMNVSTLELGDSALYLCASSLEQDPSNTGELFFGEGSRLTVL.

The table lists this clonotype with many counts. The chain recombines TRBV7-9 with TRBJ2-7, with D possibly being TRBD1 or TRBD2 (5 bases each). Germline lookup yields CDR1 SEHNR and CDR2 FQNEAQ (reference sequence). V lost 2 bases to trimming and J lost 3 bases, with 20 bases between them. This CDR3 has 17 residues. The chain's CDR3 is CASSLPTNRDGSYEQYF. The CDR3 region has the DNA TGTGCCAGCAGCTTACCAACTAACCGGGACGGAAGCTACGAGCAGTACTTC. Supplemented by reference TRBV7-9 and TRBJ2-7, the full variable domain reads DTGVSQNPRHKITKRGQNVTFRCDPISEHNRLYWYRQTLGQGPEFLTYFQNEAQLEKSRLLSDRFSAERPKGSFSTLEIQRTEQGDSAMYLCASSLPTNRDGSYEQYFGPGTRLTVT.

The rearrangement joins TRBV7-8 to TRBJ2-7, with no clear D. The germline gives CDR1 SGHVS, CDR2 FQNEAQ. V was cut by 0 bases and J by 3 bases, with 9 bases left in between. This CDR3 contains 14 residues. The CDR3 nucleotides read TGTGCCAGCAGCTTAGCGGGCTCGGGCTACGAGCAGTACTTC. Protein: CASSLAGSGYEQYF.

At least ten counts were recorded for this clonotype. The CDR3 region is CATSDSRKARGNQPQHF. DNA of the CDR3: TGTGCCACCAGTGATTCCCGGAAAGCAAGGGGTAATCAGCCCCAGCATTTT. The rearrangement joins TRBV24-1 to TRBJ1-5; tentative D call: TRBD1 (5 bases). V lost 2 bases, J lost 4 bases, and 17 bases lay in between. This CDR3 comprises 17 residues. Germline V gene sequence: CDR1 KGHDR, CDR2 SFDVKD.

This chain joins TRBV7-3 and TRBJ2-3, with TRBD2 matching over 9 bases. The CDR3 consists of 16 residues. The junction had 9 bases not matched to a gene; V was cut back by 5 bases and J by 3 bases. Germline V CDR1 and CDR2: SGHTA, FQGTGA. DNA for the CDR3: TGTGCCAGCAGCATCGAAGGACTAGCGCAGACAGATACGCAGTATTTT. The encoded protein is CASSIEGLAQTDTQYF.

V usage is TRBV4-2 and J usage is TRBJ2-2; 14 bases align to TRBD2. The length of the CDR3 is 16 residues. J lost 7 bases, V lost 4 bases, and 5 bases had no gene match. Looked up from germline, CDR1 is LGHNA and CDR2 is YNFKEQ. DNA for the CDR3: TGTGCCAGCAGCCCGGGACTAGCGGGAGCTGACGGGGAGCTGTTTTTT. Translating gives CASSPGLAGADGELFF.

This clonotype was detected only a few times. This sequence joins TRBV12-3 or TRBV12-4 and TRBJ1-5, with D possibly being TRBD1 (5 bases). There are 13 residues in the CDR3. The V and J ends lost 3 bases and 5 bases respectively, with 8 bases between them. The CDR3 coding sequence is TGTGCCAGCAGTTTTATGGGGCATCAGCCCCAGCATTTT. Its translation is CASSFMGHQPQHF.